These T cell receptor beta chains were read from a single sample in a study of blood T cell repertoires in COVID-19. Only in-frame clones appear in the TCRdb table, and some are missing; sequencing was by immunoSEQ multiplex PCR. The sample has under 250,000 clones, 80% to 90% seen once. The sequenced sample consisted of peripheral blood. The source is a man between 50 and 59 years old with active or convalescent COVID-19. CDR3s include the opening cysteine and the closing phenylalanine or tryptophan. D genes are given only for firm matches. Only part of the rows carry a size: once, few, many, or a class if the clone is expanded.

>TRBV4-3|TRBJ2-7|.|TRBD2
CASSQVQGNLLAGNYEQYF
TGCGCCAGCAGCCAAGTTCAGGGGAACTTGCTAGCGGGGAACTACGAGCAGTACTTC
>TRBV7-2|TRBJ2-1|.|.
CASSLAGSSYNEQFF
TGTGCCAGCAGCTTAGCAGGGAGCTCCTACAATGAGCAGTTCTTC
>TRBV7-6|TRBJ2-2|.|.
CASSLWQGLDTGELFF
TGTGCCAGCAGCTTATGGCAGGGGTTGGACACCGGGGAGCTGTTTTTT
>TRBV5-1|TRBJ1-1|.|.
CASSLVLGGAAEAFF
TGCGCCAGCAGCTTGGTGTTAGGGGGGGCGGCTGAAGCTTTCTTT
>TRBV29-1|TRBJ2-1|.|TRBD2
CSVELGRGGYEQFF
TGCAGCGTTGAACTAGGGCGGGGGGGGTATGAGCAGTTCTTC
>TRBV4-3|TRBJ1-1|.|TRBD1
CASSPGGTGNTEAFF
TGCGCCAGCAGCCCAGGAGGGACAGGGAACACTGAAGCTTTCTTT
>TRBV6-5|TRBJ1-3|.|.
CASSYSRPGLGNTIYF
TGTGCCAGCAGTTACAGTCGTCCAGGGTTAGGAAACACCATATATTTT
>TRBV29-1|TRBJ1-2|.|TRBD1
CSVAGQGAQGYTF
TGCAGCGTTGCCGGACAGGGGGCGCAAGGCTACACCTTC
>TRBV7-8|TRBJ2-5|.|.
CASSLEGVTQYF
TGTGCCAGCAGCTTAGAGGGGGTGACCCAGTACTTC
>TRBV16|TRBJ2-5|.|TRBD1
CASSQSGRGQQETQYF
TGTGCCAGCAGCCAATCAGGCAGGGGGCAACAAGAGACCCAGTACTTC
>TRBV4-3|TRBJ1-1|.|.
CASSQDRSNTEAFF
TGCGCCAGCAGCCAAGACAGGTCGAACACTGAAGCTTTCTTT
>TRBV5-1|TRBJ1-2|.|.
CASSFSRQARGYTF
TGCGCCAGCAGCTTCTCCCGACAGGCTCGGGGCTACACCTTC
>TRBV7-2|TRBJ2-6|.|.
CASSFRDSDLHSGANVLTF
TGTGCCAGCAGTTTCCGGGACTCCGATCTTCACTCTGGGGCCAACGTCCTGACTTTC
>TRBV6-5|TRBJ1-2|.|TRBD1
CASSYSPQGAFGYTF
TGTGCCAGCAGTTACTCCCCACAGGGGGCCTTTGGCTACACCTTC
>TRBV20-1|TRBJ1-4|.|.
CSASSGPLNEKLFF
TGCAGTGCTAGTAGCGGACCCTTAAATGAAAAACTGTTTTTT
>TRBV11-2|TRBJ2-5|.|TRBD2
CASSRGEETQYF
TGTGCCAGCAGCCGGGGGGAAGAGACCCAGTACTTC
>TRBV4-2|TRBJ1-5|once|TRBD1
CASSQDLGQGARPQHF
TGTGCCAGCAGCCAAGATCTAGGACAGGGGGCCCGGCCCCAGCATTTT
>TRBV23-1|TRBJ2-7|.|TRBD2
CASSQSGQPTSGRRYEQYF
TGCGCCAGCAGTCAATCGGGACAGCCGACTAGCGGGAGAAGGTACGAGCAGTACTTC
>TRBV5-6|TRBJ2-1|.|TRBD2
CASSLGIAGVNEQFF
TGTGCCAGCAGCTTGGGTATAGCGGGAGTTAATGAGCAGTTCTTC
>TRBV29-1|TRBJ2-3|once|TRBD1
CSVEDPQGAFTDTQYF
TGCAGCGTTGAAGATCCCCAGGGGGCGTTCACAGATACGCAGTATTTT